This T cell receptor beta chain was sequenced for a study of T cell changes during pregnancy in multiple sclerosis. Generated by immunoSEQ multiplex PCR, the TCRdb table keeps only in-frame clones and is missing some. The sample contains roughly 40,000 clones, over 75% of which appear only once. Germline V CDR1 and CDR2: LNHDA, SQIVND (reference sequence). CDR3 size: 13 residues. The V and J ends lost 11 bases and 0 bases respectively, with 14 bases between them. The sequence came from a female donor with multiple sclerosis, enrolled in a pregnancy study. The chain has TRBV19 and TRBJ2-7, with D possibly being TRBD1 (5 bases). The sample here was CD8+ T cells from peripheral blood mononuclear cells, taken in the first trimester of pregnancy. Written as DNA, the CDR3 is TGTGCCGCTGAAGACAGCGACTCCTACGAGCAGTACTTC. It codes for CAAEDSDSYEQYF.